This T cell receptor (beta chain) was captured in a study of blood T cell repertoires in COVID-19. Across the study: The origin of the acute and convalescent COVID-19 samples was the United States, Italy and Spain.

This CDR3 region has 17 residues. Germline CDR1 is LNHDA and CDR2 is SQIVND (reference sequence). V dropped 4 bases and J dropped 4; count of bases not matched to a gene: 12. Donors were grouped by their self-reported clinical history. What the recovered Cohort 3 donors had was two negative PCRs, clearance, or symptom resolution. Original analysis: From reference gene primer amplification, estimates of nucleated cell counts were derived. Clones were sequenced by immunoSEQ multiplex PCR, and TCRdb holds only the in-frame ones, with some missing. V and J calls and clone size are copied from that table; D and trimming were computed from the DNA. Of approximately 170,000 clones listed, roughly 80% are singletons.

The sequencing sample was made of PBMCs or T cells enriched from blood (not recorded which). The chain uses TRBV19 and TRBJ2-2; the match to TRBD1 covers 7 bases. This sequence was found in a woman aged 50 to 60 who had recovered from COVID-19. This CDR3 reads CASSRALRGRGTGELFF. For the CDR3, the DNA is TGTGCCAGTAGTAGGGCCTTAAGGGGGCGAGGCACCGGGGAGCTGTTTTTT.